The rows below give T cell receptor beta chains drawn from one sample of a study of blood T cell repertoires in COVID-19. Assay used: immunoSEQ multiplex PCR; TCRdb lists only in-frame clones, some missing. The sample shows about 120,000 clones, about four fifths of them seen only once. Source material: peripheral blood. The receptors stem from a man younger than 40 with COVID-19, enrolled during active disease. CDR3s include the opening cysteine and the closing phenylalanine or tryptophan.

v_call: TRBV27
j_call: TRBJ1-6
cdr3_aa: CASSPGTGGASYNSPLHF

v_call: TRBV29-1
j_call: TRBJ2-3
cdr3_aa: CSVPQAGRSTDTQYF

v_call: TRBV4-3
j_call: TRBJ2-1
cdr3_aa: CASSQALADYNEQFF

v_call: TRBV7-9
j_call: TRBJ2-5
cdr3_aa: CASSLAVLSGETQYF

v_call: TRBV7-8
j_call: TRBJ2-3
cdr3_aa: CASSLTNTGRVTDTQYF

v_call: TRBV6-5
j_call: TRBJ2-1
cdr3_aa: CASCRTGGSYNEQFF

v_call: TRBV7-2
j_call: TRBJ1-6
cdr3_aa: CASSFRGAGNSPLHF

v_call: TRBV7-8
j_call: TRBJ1-3
cdr3_aa: CASSRRGTGNTIYF

v_call: TRBV9
j_call: TRBJ2-1
cdr3_aa: CASSPTSGLNRYNEQFF

v_call: TRBV6-7
j_call: TRBJ2-7
cdr3_aa: CASSRMRGTSYEQYF

v_call: TRBV30
j_call: TRBJ2-1
cdr3_aa: CAWRASVYNEQFF

v_call: TRBV3-1/TRBV3-2
j_call: TRBJ2-5
cdr3_aa: CASSLQLVGHGETQYF

v_call: TRBV6-5
j_call: TRBJ2-2
cdr3_aa: CASSYKLVRTGELFF

v_call: TRBV6-5
j_call: TRBJ1-5
cdr3_aa: CASRVDQPQHF

v_call: TRBV4-1
j_call: TRBJ1-2
cdr3_aa: CASSPRDLRQDFYGYTF

v_call: TRBV6-1
j_call: TRBJ1-1
cdr3_aa: CASSEYDQENTEAFF

v_call: TRBV6-5
j_call: TRBJ2-3
cdr3_aa: CASSFRDSQRTDTQYF

v_call: TRBV19
j_call: TRBJ2-5
cdr3_aa: CASSPGRPGNLQETQYF

v_call: TRBV6-5
j_call: TRBJ2-4
cdr3_aa: CASSLAKNIQYF

v_call: TRBV7-6
j_call: TRBJ2-1
cdr3_aa: CASSSGLAPYNEQFF

v_call: TRBV7-9
j_call: TRBJ1-5
cdr3_aa: CASSQEGSNQPQHF

v_call: TRBV30
j_call: TRBJ1-2
cdr3_aa: CAWSGQIYGYTF

v_call: TRBV10-3
j_call: TRBJ1-3
cdr3_aa: CAIMKDSSGNTIYF

v_call: TRBV9
j_call: TRBJ2-5
cdr3_aa: CASSVGHYQETQYF

v_call: TRBV6-6
j_call: TRBJ1-1
cdr3_aa: CASSYGPEEAFF

v_call: TRBV7-6
j_call: TRBJ2-7
cdr3_aa: CASSLSGGPYEQYF

v_call: TRBV30
j_call: TRBJ1-6
cdr3_aa: CAWIGGQHNSPLHF

v_call: TRBV7-9
j_call: TRBJ1-5
cdr3_aa: CASSLAGAGANQPQHF

v_call: TRBV30
j_call: TRBJ1-1
cdr3_aa: CAWSIWAWKTEAFF

v_call: TRBV5-1
j_call: TRBJ2-5
cdr3_aa: CASSSPGGQGRKTQYF

v_call: TRBV15
j_call: TRBJ2-5
cdr3_aa: CATSEGTGVETQYF

v_call: TRBV12-3/TRBV12-4
j_call: TRBJ1-2
cdr3_aa: CASSTTTGQGYTF

v_call: TRBV7-2
j_call: TRBJ1-1
cdr3_aa: CASGGAVNTEAFF

v_call: TRBV11-3
j_call: TRBJ1-4
cdr3_aa: CASSPGRKGTNEKLFF

v_call: TRBV18
j_call: TRBJ1-6
cdr3_aa: CASSPSDRSNSPLHF

v_call: TRBV7-6
j_call: TRBJ1-2
cdr3_aa: CASSPGGAGTVGYGYTF

v_call: TRBV11-3
j_call: TRBJ2-4
cdr3_aa: CASSLEGGVGYF

v_call: TRBV2
j_call: TRBJ2-3
cdr3_aa: CASRALGPDTQYF

v_call: TRBV19
j_call: TRBJ1-1
cdr3_aa: CASSVGGGRFNTEAFF

v_call: TRBV5-1
j_call: TRBJ2-3
cdr3_aa: CASSTDRAGDTQYF

v_call: TRBV5-1
j_call: TRBJ2-5
cdr3_aa: CAGGTSGGYKGETQYF

v_call: TRBV4-1
j_call: TRBJ2-7
cdr3_aa: CASSQAERQGYEQYF

v_call: TRBV10-3
j_call: TRBJ2-7
cdr3_aa: CAISANSGAHSYEQYF

v_call: TRBV4-1
j_call: TRBJ1-2
cdr3_aa: CASSQGGRGRYGYTF

v_call: TRBV11-2
j_call: TRBJ2-3
cdr3_aa: CASSHGRAGVYTDTQYF

v_call: TRBV28
j_call: TRBJ2-1
cdr3_aa: CASSFPTSGTENEQFF

v_call: TRBV19
j_call: TRBJ2-2
cdr3_aa: CASSIWSGSAGRELFF

v_call: TRBV7-9
j_call: TRBJ2-7
cdr3_aa: CASSRGAGGPDEQYF

v_call: TRBV13
j_call: TRBJ2-2
cdr3_aa: CASSLTRQGINSGELFF

v_call: TRBV7-9
j_call: TRBJ2-5
cdr3_aa: CASTPELPGESPGETQYF

v_call: TRBV30
j_call: TRBJ1-6
cdr3_aa: CAWSPDRFNSPLHF

v_call: TRBV6-5
j_call: TRBJ1-1
cdr3_aa: CATESLTGAYTEAFF

v_call: TRBV7-8
j_call: TRBJ1-1
cdr3_aa: CASSLESRVNTEAFF

v_call: TRBV7-9
j_call: TRBJ1-2
cdr3_aa: CASSSVRDTTNYGYTF